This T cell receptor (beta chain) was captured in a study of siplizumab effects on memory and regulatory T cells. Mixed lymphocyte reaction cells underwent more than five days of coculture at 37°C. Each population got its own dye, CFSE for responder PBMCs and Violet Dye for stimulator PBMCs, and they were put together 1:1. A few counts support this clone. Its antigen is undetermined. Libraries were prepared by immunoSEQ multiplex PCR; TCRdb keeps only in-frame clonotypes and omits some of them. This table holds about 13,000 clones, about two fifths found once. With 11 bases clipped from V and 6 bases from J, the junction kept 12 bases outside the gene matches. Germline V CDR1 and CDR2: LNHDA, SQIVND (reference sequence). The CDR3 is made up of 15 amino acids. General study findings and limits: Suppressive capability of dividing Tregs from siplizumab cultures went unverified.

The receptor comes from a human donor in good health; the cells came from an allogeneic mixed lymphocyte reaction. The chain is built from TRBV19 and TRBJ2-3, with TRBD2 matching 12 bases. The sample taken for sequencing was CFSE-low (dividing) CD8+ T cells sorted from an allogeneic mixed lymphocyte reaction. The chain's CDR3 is CASQGLAGGLDTQYF. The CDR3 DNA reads TGTGCCTCTCAGGGGCTAGCGGGAGGGTTGGATACGCAGTATTTT.